This T cell receptor beta chain appears in the sequencing data of a study of blood T cell repertoires in COVID-19. Turning to the study itself: In each case, the material was cDNA or gDNA derived from T cells, B-cell-depleted T cells, or PBMCs.

The data were produced by immunoSEQ multiplex PCR, yet TCRdb's version contains in-frame clones alone and is incomplete. This table holds fewer than 300,000 clones, 85% found once. This CDR3 is 11 amino acids long. Germline V gives CDR1 DFQATT, CDR2 SNEGSKA (reference sequence). V was cut by 6 bases and J by 9 bases, with 14 bases left in between. Grouping used clinical history reported by participants in a survey and questionnaire. Input material: PBMCs or T cells enriched from blood (not recorded which). The V and J genes are TRBV20-1 and TRBJ2-5; the D gene is possibly TRBD1 (6 bases). The receptor was isolated from a woman aged 45-65 years who had recovered from COVID-19. This CDR3 is CSAERRGSQYF. CDR3 DNA sequence: TGCAGTGCCGAGCGCAGGGGTTCCCAGTACTTC.